Listed here are 28 T cell receptor beta chains from one sample, sequenced in a study of cytomegalovirus exposure and HLA in healthy donors. Clones were read by immunoSEQ multiplex PCR, and TCRdb kept only the in-frame ones, dropping some. The sample records almost 65,000 clones, roughly 91% being singletons. Source material: PBMCs. The source is a young woman in good health and CMV-seronegative.

The CDR3 DNA is TGTGCCAGCAGTTTAGGTGTTACCCCGAACCTGGAGGAAAAACTGTTTTTT. It is translated as CASSLGVTPNLEEKLFF. V and J are TRBV27 and TRBJ1-4; D unresolved. Trimming left V 2 bases short and J 8 bases short, with 21 bases between. CDR1 and CDR2 from the germline V gene are MNHEY and SMNVEV (reference sequence). The CDR3 contains 17 residues.

The rearrangement uses TRBV6-5 and TRBJ2-2; 8 bases fit TRBD1. The CDR3 contains 15 residues. The V segment lost 5 bases and the J segment 4 bases; nucleotides outside the gene matches: 6. Germline V gives CDR1 MNHEY, CDR2 SVGAGI. The CDR3 DNA follows: TGTGCCAGCAGTCTCATGGACAGGGTCACCGGGGAGCTGTTTTTT. It translates to CASSLMDRVTGELFF.

CDR3 coding DNA: TGTGCCAGCAGCCCCCTAAAGGGGGGGGGCACCTACGAGCAGTACTTC. Translating gives CASSPLKGGGTYEQYF. This rearrangement joins TRBV4-2 to TRBJ2-7; D may be TRBD2 (7 bases). Germline-derived CDR1 and CDR2 are LGHNA and YNFKEQ. The CDR3 is 16 amino acids. The V and J ends lost 4 bases and 2 bases respectively, with 18 bases between them.

The rearrangement uses TRBV19 and TRBJ2-1, with a weak D call TRBD1 (6 bases). The germline CDR1 and CDR2 sequences are LNHDA and SQIVND (reference sequence). Trimming took off 3 bases at V and 12 bases at J, with 9 bases between the two ends. This CDR3 has 11 residues. The CDR3 coding sequence is TGTGCCAGTAGTATCAGGGACACGCAGTTCTTC. Translation gives CASSIRDTQFF.

This chain links TRBV18 with TRBJ1-2, with a possible D match to TRBD1 (5 bases). Trimming took off 5 bases at V and 3 bases at J, with 13 bases between the two ends. Germline lookup yields CDR1 KGHSH and CDR2 LQKENI. The CDR3 is made up of 14 amino acids. CDR3 protein: CASSALQDHYGYTF. Written as DNA, the CDR3 is TGTGCCAGCTCAGCCTTACAGGATCACTATGGCTACACCTTC.

The V and J genes are TRBV18 and TRBJ2-7; no firm D call. In germline, CDR1 is KGHSH, CDR2 LQKENI. The CDR3 is 14 residues long. V lost 0 bases and J 2 bases, leaving 8 bases between the germline ends. The CDR3 is CASSPPSRAYEQYF. CDR3 sequence (DNA): TGTGCCAGCTCACCACCATCCCGGGCCTACGAGCAGTACTTC.

This CDR3 is CASSAGVSYNEQFF. The CDR3 coding sequence is TGTGCCAGCAGCGCAGGGGTGTCCTACAATGAGCAGTTCTTC. The V gene is TRBV6-4, the J gene TRBJ2-1; a possible D gene is TRBD1 (6 bases). Germline V gene sequence: CDR1 MRHNA, CDR2 SNTAGT. The length of the CDR3 is 14 residues. Trimming took 6 bases from V and 1 from J, leaving 10 bases between them.

The chain combines TRBV6-7 with TRBJ2-7, with 7 nucleotides matching TRBD2. TRBV6-7 is an ORF; its function is uncertain. After removal of 4 bases from V and 4 bases from J, the junction contained 10 bases not matched to a gene. The CDR3 has 15 amino acids. The CDR3 DNA reads TGTGCCAGCAGTTGGTCCGGGACTACCCCATACGAGCAGTACTTC. Amino acid sequence: CASSWSGTTPYEQYF.

The V and J genes are TRBV4-3 and TRBJ1-4; the match to TRBD1 covers 7 bases. The germline V gene has CDR1 LGHNA and CDR2 YSLEER. Germline trimming cut 0 bases from V and 5 bases from J; bases unmatched to any gene: 9. There are 17 residues in the CDR3. For the CDR3, the DNA is TGCGCCAGCAGCCAAGATCTTATCAGGGGGAAGAATGAAAAACTGTTTTTT. This encodes CASSQDLIRGKNEKLFF.

The V call is TRBV7-3, the J call TRBJ2-7; 11 positions match TRBD2. Germline values: CDR1 SGHTA, CDR2 FQGTGA. V shed 7 bases and J 3 bases; nucleotides not matched to a gene: 8. The CDR3 has 15 amino acids. CDR3 nucleotide sequence: TGTGCCAGCAAACGAAGGACTAGCGGGTGCTACGAGCAGTACTTC. Translating it yields CASKRRTSGCYEQYF.

J is TRBJ1-1 and V is TRBV9, with a tentative D call TRBD1 (6 bases). Germline values: CDR1 SGDLS, CDR2 YYNGEE. The V end lost 0 bases, the J end lost 5 bases, and 20 bases lay between the germline ends. This CDR3 comprises 17 residues. Here the CDR3 DNA reads TGTGCCAGCAGCGTAGGTTCAGGGGTTCTCACAAGGACTGAAGCTTTCTTT. Protein: CASSVGSGVLTRTEAFF.

J is TRBJ2-7 and V is TRBV5-1; D gene uncertain. This CDR3 has 15 amino acids. Trimming stripped 0 bases from V and 1 base from J, with 11 bases between. Germline lookup yields CDR1 SGHRS and CDR2 YFSETQ. The CDR3 protein is CASSLDQAQSYEQYF. The CDR3, as DNA: TGCGCCAGCAGCTTGGATCAGGCCCAATCCTACGAGCAGTACTTC.

The rearrangement joins TRBV5-1 to TRBJ2-2; D is unclear. The germline V gene has CDR1 SGHRS and CDR2 YFSETQ. Trimming removed 4 bases from V and 4 bases from J, with 20 bases in between. The length of the CDR3 is 17 residues. As DNA, the CDR3 is TGCGCCAGCAGCCCAGGCGTCGATCTCTCAGGCACCGGGGAGCTGTTTTTT. It translates to CASSPGVDLSGTGELFF.

V gene TRBV6-1 combines with J gene TRBJ2-3; D unclear. The length of the CDR3 is 14 residues. V lost 0 bases to trimming and J lost 3 bases, with 7 bases between them. Germline V lookup: CDR1 MNHNS, CDR2 SASEGT. The CDR3 region is CASSEAGLTDTQYF. The DNA for the CDR3 is TGTGCCAGCAGTGAAGCGGGCCTAACAGATACGCAGTATTTT.

This clone was recorded a few times. The chain is built from TRBV2 and TRBJ2-7; D possibly corresponds to TRBD1 (6 bases). The germline V gene has CDR1 SNHLY and CDR2 FYNNEI. The CDR3 totals 14 residues. V dropped 2 bases and J dropped 3 bases, with 11 bases sitting between them. CDR3 DNA: TGTGCCAGCAGTGAATCAGGGGCCGACTACGAGCAGTACTTC. Protein: CASSESGADYEQYF. Together with reference TRBV2 and TRBJ2-7, the CDR3 gives the full variable domain: EPEVTQTPSHQVTQMGQEVILRCVPISNHLYFYWYRQILGQKVEFLVSFYNNEISEKSEIFDDQFSVERPDGSNFTLKIRSTKLEDSAMYFCASSESGADYEQYFGPGTRLTVT.

The chain is built from TRBV7-3 and TRBJ2-3; 7 bases fit TRBD2. Per germline, CDR1 SGHTA and CDR2 FQGTGA. The CDR3 has 15 amino acids. After removal of 2 bases from V and 0 bases from J, the junction contained 2 bases not matched to a gene. The chain's CDR3 is CASSLVAGSTDTQYF. CDR3 coding DNA: TGTGCCAGCAGCTTAGTAGCGGGTAGCACAGATACGCAGTATTTT.

The rearrangement joins TRBV4-2 to TRBJ2-7; TRBD2 agrees at 7 bases. Germline V lookup: CDR1 LGHNA, CDR2 YNFKEQ. J gave up 0 bases and V 0 bases, and 8 bases lay outside the gene matches. The CDR3 is made up of 17 amino acids. The CDR3 DNA is TGTGCCAGCAGCCAAGACGCGACTAGCCAGAGCTCCTACGAGCAGTACTTC. It yields the protein CASSQDATSQSSYEQYF.

This clone was detected only a few times. This chain connects TRBV7-9 to TRBJ2-2; TRBD2 agrees at 8 bases. CDR1 SEHNR and CDR2 FQNEAQ come from the germline V gene (reference sequence). The length of the CDR3 is 17 residues. V was pared by 0 bases and J by 1 base, with 4 bases of the junction left unmatched. The CDR3 DNA reads as TGTGCCAGCAGCTTAGCGGTCAGCGGGGGGAACACCGGGGAGCTGTTTTTT. It codes for CASSLAVSGGNTGELFF.

The genes are TRBV7-9 and TRBJ1-1, with D uncertain. Trimming left V 2 bases short and J 5 bases short, with 3 bases between. The CDR3 length is 11 residues. In germline, CDR1 is SEHNR, CDR2 FQNEAQ (reference sequence). CDR3 nucleotide sequence: TGTGCCAGCAGCTTATATACTGAAGCTTTCTTT. It is translated as CASSLYTEAFF.

In DNA form, the CDR3 reads TGTGCCAGCAGCTTAGTGTTTAGCGGGAGGTCGGCCTACGAGCAGTACTTC. Protein sequence: CASSLVFSGRSAYEQYF. The chain carries TRBV7-9 and TRBJ2-7, with TRBD2 matching 10 bases. This CDR3 comprises 17 residues. V was pared by 1 base and J by 2 bases, with 8 bases of the junction left unmatched. Germline V CDR1 and CDR2: SEHNR, FQNEAQ (reference sequence).

The chain has TRBV14 and TRBJ2-1, with D perhaps matching TRBD1 (5 bases). Trimming took 4 bases from V and 9 from J, leaving 13 bases between them. This CDR3 is 13 amino acids long. Germline V gene sequence: CDR1 SGHDN, CDR2 FVKESK. The DNA of the CDR3 is TGTGCCAGCAGCCCGACAGTGGCAGGTGAGCAGTTCTTC. This translates into CASSPTVAGEQFF.

The chain links TRBV19 to TRBJ1-1; the D gene is possibly TRBD1 (6 bases). The V and J ends lost 4 bases and 5 bases respectively, with 20 bases between them. This CDR3 comprises 16 residues. CDR1 and CDR2 (germline): LNHDA, SQIVND (reference sequence). CDR3 amino acids: CASSTGHRIRGTEAFF. As DNA, the CDR3 is TGTGCCAGTAGTACCGGGCACAGAATTAGGGGGACTGAAGCTTTCTTT.

The chain combines TRBV7-8 with TRBJ1-2; D perhaps matches TRBD1 (6 bases). V was cut by 4 bases and J by 4 bases, with 22 bases left in between. The V gene's germline CDR1 is SGHVS and CDR2 FQNEAQ. This CDR3 region has 17 residues. The CDR3 here is CASSSSQGGVHGYGYTF. CDR3 sequence (DNA): TGTGCCAGCAGCTCATCCCAAGGGGGGGTGCATGGCTATGGCTACACCTTC.

The chain has TRBV2 and TRBJ1-1; maybe TRBD1 (5 bases). From germline, CDR1 is SNHLY and CDR2 FYNNEI. The CDR3 spans 12 residues. V was pared by 2 bases and J by 7 bases, with 8 bases between. CDR3 residues: CASSEQGHEAFF. In nucleotides, the CDR3 is TGTGCCAGCAGTGAACAGGGCCATGAAGCTTTCTTT.

This clone was picked up a small number of times. V is TRBV12-5 and J is TRBJ1-4; TRBD1 aligns across 10 bases. Germline assignment: CDR1 LGHNT and CDR2 FRNRAP. The length of the CDR3 is 14 residues. Trimming at V came to 4 bases and at J to 6 bases, leaving 2 bases not matched to a gene. CDR3 sequence reads: CASGSGTGDEKLFF. The CDR3 nucleotides are TGTGCTAGTGGTTCGGGGACAGGGGATGAAAAACTGTTTTTT.

The chain recombines TRBV28 with TRBJ2-4; 8 nucleotides line up with TRBD2. The CDR3 spans 15 residues. With 2 bases clipped from V and 5 bases from J, the junction kept 5 bases outside the gene matches. Germline V CDR1 and CDR2: MDHEN, SYDVKM. This chain's CDR3 is CASSLPGGGENIQYF. In DNA, the CDR3 is TGTGCCAGCAGTTTACCGGGAGGGGGAGAAAACATTCAGTACTTC.

This clone appeared a single time. The rearrangement links TRBV25-1 to TRBJ2-4; D possibly corresponds to TRBD1 (7 bases). Germline loops: CDR1 MGHDK, CDR2 SYGVNS. The length of the CDR3 is 14 residues. V was shortened by 7 bases and J by 9 bases, with 19 bases between the two germline ends. CDR3 bases: TGTGCCAGCACCCGGACAGGATCCGGGGGCATTCAGTACTTC. This sequence encodes CASTRTGSGGIQYF.

The chain links TRBV6-1 to TRBJ1-2, with D unresolved. Trimming pared 2 bases from V and 6 bases from J, leaving 13 bases between. Germline V lookup: CDR1 MNHNS, CDR2 SASEGT. The CDR3 contains 14 residues. DNA for the CDR3: TGTGCCAGCAGTGAATGGGCGGGTTTGGATGGCTACACCTTC. Its translation is CASSEWAGLDGYTF.